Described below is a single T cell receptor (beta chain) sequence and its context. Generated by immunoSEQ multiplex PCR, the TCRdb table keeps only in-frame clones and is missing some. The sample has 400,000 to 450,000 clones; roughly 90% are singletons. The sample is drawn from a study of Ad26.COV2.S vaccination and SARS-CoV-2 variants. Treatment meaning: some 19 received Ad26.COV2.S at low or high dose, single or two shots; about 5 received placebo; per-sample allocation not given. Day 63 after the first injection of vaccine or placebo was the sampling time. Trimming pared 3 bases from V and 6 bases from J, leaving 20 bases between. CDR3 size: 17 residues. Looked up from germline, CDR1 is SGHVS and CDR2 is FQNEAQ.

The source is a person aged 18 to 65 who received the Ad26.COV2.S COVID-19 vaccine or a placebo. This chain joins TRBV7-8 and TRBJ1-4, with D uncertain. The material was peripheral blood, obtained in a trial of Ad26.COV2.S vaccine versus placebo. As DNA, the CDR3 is TGTGCCAGCAGCTTGTCTCCGACATTCGATGTGGATGAAAAACTGTTTTTT. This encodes CASSLSPTFDVDEKLFF.